This TCR beta chain was identified during a study of a mutant IDH1 vaccine in newly diagnosed glioma. About the research overall: Investigators started vaccination 4-6 weeks after radiotherapy alone, or with temozolomide cycles.

Measured with immunoSEQ multiplex PCR; TCRdb has only the in-frame clones, and not every one. The sample holds tens of thousands of clones, approximately 81% seen once. Deletions cut 5 bases from V and 6 bases from J, with 12 bases between. The germline V gene has CDR1 SGHTA and CDR2 FQGTGA. The CDR3 is made up of 13 amino acids. Time point described: week 35, safety follow-up. Doses consisted of 300 ug of mutant IDH1 20-mer peptide each, paired with topical imiquimod. The table lists this clone with a count of one. No antigen is known for it. The TCR sequence derives from a man younger than 35 with glioma. The chain uses TRBV7-3 and TRBJ2-3, with TRBD2 as a possible D gene (6 bases). Sequenced here: PBMCs, sampled from a glioma patient whose treatment included an IDH1 peptide vaccine. The CDR3 region has the DNA TGTGCCAGCAGCCACGGGGGTTTGGATACGCAGTATTTT. Translated, it gives CASSHGGLDTQYF.